This entry concerns a single TCR beta chain. The entry originates in a study of Graves' ophthalmopathy and Graves' hyperthyroidism. Investigators amplified TCR beta CDR3 regions from RNA transcripts. HTBI primers were used in a first-round RT-PCR, which preceded a second-round multiplex PCR. Each CDR3 protein is one row after TCRdb ran MiXCR on the multiplex PCR reads. The sample records fewer than 650,000 distinct CDR3 sequences, approximately 22% being singletons. The CDR3 has 16 residues. Per the germline V gene, CDR1 is LNHDA and CDR2 is SQIVND (reference sequence). V shed 4 bases and J shed 6 bases, with 22 bases lying between them.

The receptor was isolated from a woman between 18 and 29 years old with stable Graves' hyperthyroidism. Some clones in this sample may be carry-over from other donors' samples. Sequencing was carried out using peripheral blood. This chain connects TRBV19 to TRBJ2-7, with D tentatively TRBD2 (6 bases). The CDR3 sequence is CASSTTGRGTRGEQYF. The CDR3 coding sequence is TGTGCCAGTAGTACTACCGGGCGTGGGACTCGGGGCGAGCAGTACTTC.